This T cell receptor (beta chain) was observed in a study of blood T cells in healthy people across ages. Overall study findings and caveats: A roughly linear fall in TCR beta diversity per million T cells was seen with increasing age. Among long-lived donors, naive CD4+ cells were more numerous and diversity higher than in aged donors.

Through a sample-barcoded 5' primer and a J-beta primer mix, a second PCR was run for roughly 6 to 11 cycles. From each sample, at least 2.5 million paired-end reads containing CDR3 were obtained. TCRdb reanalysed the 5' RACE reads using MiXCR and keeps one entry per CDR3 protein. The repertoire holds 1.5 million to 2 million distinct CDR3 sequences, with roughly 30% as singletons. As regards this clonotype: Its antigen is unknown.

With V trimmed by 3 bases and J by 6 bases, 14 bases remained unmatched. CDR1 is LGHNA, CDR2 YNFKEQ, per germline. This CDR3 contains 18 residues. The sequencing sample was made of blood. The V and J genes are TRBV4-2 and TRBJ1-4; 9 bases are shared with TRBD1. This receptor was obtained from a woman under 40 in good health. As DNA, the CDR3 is TGTGCCAGCAGCCAGGCACTTCGACAGGGGGTCCTAGATGAAAAACTGTTTTTT. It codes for CASSQALRQGVLDEKLFF.